The 27 T cell receptor beta chains below all came from one sample that was sequenced in a study of CD8+CD57+ T cells in acquired aplastic anemia. Researchers used genomic DNA as the template to profile TCR beta VDJ and CDR3. TCRdb reprocessed the reads with MiXCR, giving one entry per CDR3 protein. Found here are some 170,000 distinct CDR3 sequences, roughly 48% of them singletons; the top ten hold 0.85% to 1.3%. Patients selected for sequencing had displayed CD8+CD57+ cell expansion by flow cytometry. Sequencing was carried out using sorted CD4+, CD8+, or CD8+CD57+ T cells (not recorded which) from PBMCs. Source of these receptors: a human donor with aplastic anemia.

The V call is TRBV2, the J call TRBJ1-5, with 8 bases that match TRBD1. This CDR3 has 15 amino acids. V was clipped by 7 bases and J by 2 bases; unmatched bases: 7. The V gene's germline CDR1 is SNHLY and CDR2 FYNNEI. CDR3 bases: TGTGCCAGCACCCTGGACAGGGCGGGCAATCAGCCCCAGCATTTT. It is translated as CASTLDRAGNQPQHF.

This clonotype came up many times. The genes are TRBV10-2 and TRBJ1-2; 7 positions agree with TRBD1. J lost 2 bases, V lost 4 bases, and 1 base had no gene match. This CDR3 has 13 residues. Germline V gene data show CDR1 as WSHSY and CDR2 as SAAADI. The CDR3 DNA is TGCGCCAGCAGTGTGACAGGGAACTATGGCTACACCTTC. Amino acid sequence: CASSVTGNYGYTF.

J is TRBJ2-7 and V is TRBV10-3, with unresolved D. This CDR3 has 12 amino acids. CDR1 is ENHRY and CDR2 is SYGVKD in the germline V gene. Trimming removed 6 bases at V and 10 bases at J, with 16 bases between. CDR3 residues: CAIRENSENQYF. The CDR3 DNA reads as TGTGCCATCAGGGAAAACTCGGAGAACCAGTACTTC.

This clonotype has at least ten counts. Possible read error: a much larger clone is one base away. It is likely a read error, because the conserved phenylalanine at the end of the CDR3 is missing. This rearrangement joins TRBV7-8 to TRBJ2-5; no firm D call. The CDR3 runs to 12 residues. Germline lookup yields CDR1 SGHVS and CDR2 FQNEAQ. The V gene lost 4 bases and the J gene lost 5 bases, with 8 bases spanning the gap. In DNA form, the CDR3 reads TGTGCCAGCAGCTGGTGGCAGGAGACCCAGTACTCC. As protein: CASSWWQETQYS.

The chain recombines TRBV7-1 with TRBJ2-1, with 10 bases matching TRBD2. TRBV7-1 is reported as an ORF; its role is uncertain. J lost 4 bases, V lost 8 bases, and 14 bases had no gene match. CDR3 length: 17 residues. CDR3 residues: CASGKTGSSGGYNEQFF. CDR3 coding DNA: TGTGCCAGCGGGAAAACCGGGTCTAGCGGGGGTTACAATGAGCAGTTCTTC.

The rearrangement joins TRBV27 to TRBJ1-3; 7 nucleotides align to TRBD1. There are 18 residues in the CDR3. Losses at the gene ends were 4 bases for V and 2 bases for J; bases not matched to a gene: 14. The germline CDR1 and CDR2 sequences are MNHEY and SMNVEV (reference sequence). CDR3: CASSSSPGGGITGNTIYF. The CDR3 DNA is TGTGCCAGCAGTTCCTCCCCGGGAGGGGGCATCACTGGAAACACCATATATTTT.

This clonotype was observed many times. The V and J genes are TRBV10-3 and TRBJ2-5, with 13 bases fitting TRBD2. V shed 6 bases, J shed 2 bases, and the junction held 3 bases outside the gene matches. This CDR3 spans 15 amino acids. The germline gives CDR1 ENHRY, CDR2 SYGVKD. In DNA form, the CDR3 reads TGTGCCATCAGGGGGACTAGCGGGGAACAAGAGACCCAGTACTTC. This gives the protein CAIRGTSGEQETQYF.

The chain employs TRBV15 and TRBJ2-1; no clear D gene. V shed 2 bases and J shed 3 bases, with 5 bases lying between them. This CDR3 has 13 amino acids. In germline, CDR1 is LNHNV, CDR2 YYDKDF (reference sequence). The CDR3 DNA reads as TGTGCCACCAGCAGACAAGGCTACAATGAGCAGTTCTTC. It encodes CATSRQGYNEQFF.

This chain connects TRBV10-1 to TRBJ1-5, with TRBD1 identical over 7 bases. Looked up from germline, CDR1 is WNHNN and CDR2 is SYGVQD (reference sequence). The CDR3 has 16 amino acids. J gave up 2 bases and V 3 bases, and 7 bases lay outside the gene matches. CDR3 in DNA: TGCGCCAGCAGTGATCTTTATGGGACAGGCAATCAGCCCCAGCATTTT. It codes for CASSDLYGTGNQPQHF.

This clonotype has ten or more counts. The V call is TRBV2, the J call TRBJ2-7, with D possibly being TRBD1 or TRBD2 (5 bases each). The CDR3 totals 14 residues. The V and J ends lost 6 bases and 3 bases respectively, with 15 bases between them. CDR1 SNHLY and CDR2 FYNNEI come from the germline V gene. The CDR3, as DNA: TGTGCCAGCAGACTTGGGACCCAGAGCTACGAGCAGTACTTC. Its protein is CASRLGTQSYEQYF.

With respect to this clonotype: The CDR3 carries no conserved terminal phenylalanine or tryptophan, so it likely arises from a read error. This chain links TRBV29-1 with TRBJ1-2; perhaps TRBD1 as D (6 bases). The ends were cut back, 4 bases at V and 2 bases at J, with 11 bases in the middle. The CDR3 covers 13 residues. CDR1 is SQVTM, CDR2 ANQGSEA, per germline. CDR3 sequence: CSVGAGANYGYTL. The CDR3 DNA follows: TGCAGCGTTGGGGCAGGGGCCAACTATGGCTACACCCTC.

This clonotype was observed a few times. The rearrangement joins TRBV12-3 or TRBV12-4 to TRBJ1-2; unclear D gene. The CDR3 sequence is 16 residues long. Trimming cost V 2 bases and J 4 bases, with 17 bases left between them. The CDR3 loop is CASSLYPQGRSYGYTF. The CDR3 bases are TGTGCCAGCAGTTTATATCCCCAAGGCAGGAGCTATGGCTACACCTTC.

This clonotype was picked up many times. V is TRBV3-1 and J is TRBJ1-6; D is unclear. Germline V gene data show CDR1 as LGHDT and CDR2 as YNNKEL (reference sequence). The CDR3 spans 16 residues. V lost 0 bases and J 6 bases, leaving 12 bases between the germline ends. The CDR3 region has the DNA TGTGCCAGCAGCCAAGAATTGAAGAATTTTAATTCACCCCTCCACTTT. Translated: CASSQELKNFNSPLHF.

This clonotype has only one observation. With a much larger clone just one base away, this may be a read error. The chain carries TRBV5-1 and TRBJ2-1; 11 nucleotides match TRBD2. Trimming removed 0 bases from V and 9 bases from J; junction bases left unmatched: 8. The CDR3 is made up of 16 amino acids. CDR1 is SGHRS, CDR2 YFSETQ, per germline. The CDR3 reads CASSLVVVAGGVEQFF. The CDR3 DNA follows: TGCGCCAGCAGCTTGGTCGTGGTAGCGGGGGGGGTTGAGCAGTTCTTC. The full variable domain, completed using reference TRBV5-1 and TRBJ2-1, is KAGVTQTPRYLIKTRGQQVTLSCSPISGHRSVSWYQQTPGQGLQFLFEYFSETQRNKGNFPGRFSGRQFSNSRSEMNVSTLELGDSALYLCASSLVVVAGGVEQFFGPGTRLTVL.

This clonotype was counted only a few times. The gene calls are TRBV6-5 and TRBJ2-7; TRBD2 might be the D (5 bases). Germline CDR1 is MNHEY and CDR2 is SVGAGI. The CDR3 runs 15 residues. V shed 2 bases and J shed 5 bases, with 16 bases lying between them. The CDR3: CASSYEGSLTDEQYF. The CDR3 DNA reads TGTGCCAGCAGTTACGAGGGCAGTTTGACGGACGAGCAGTACTTC.

The V and J genes are TRBV10-3 and TRBJ2-7; tentatively, D is TRBD2 (6 bases). The CDR3 covers 13 residues. Germline values: CDR1 ENHRY, CDR2 SYGVKD. V lost 11 bases and J 6 bases, leaving 20 bases between the germline ends. The CDR3 DNA follows: TGTGCCGTCCCGGGGGAAGGGTTGTCCGAGCAGTACTTC. As protein: CAVPGEGLSEQYF.

The CDR3 region has the DNA TGTGCCACCAGCAGTCCCCACCGGGACAGGGAGGATGAGCAGTTCTTC. It specifies CATSSPHRDREDEQFF. The rearrangement links TRBV15 to TRBJ2-1; 9 nucleotides line up with TRBD1. Trimming at V came to 3 bases and at J to 8 bases, leaving 11 bases not matched to a gene. Germline V lookup: CDR1 LNHNV, CDR2 YYDKDF (reference sequence). The CDR3 length is 16 residues. The complete variable domain, with remaining parts taken from reference TRBV15 and TRBJ2-1, reads DAMVIQNPRYQVTQFGKPVTLSCSQTLNHNVMYWYQQKSSQAPKLLFHYYDKDFNNEADTPDNFQSRRPNTSFCFLDIRSPGLGDTAMYLCATSSPHRDREDEQFFGPGTRLTVL.

This clonotype was detected ten times or more. The chain joins TRBV9 to TRBJ1-4; 9 bases are a match to TRBD1. Germline lookup yields CDR1 SGDLS and CDR2 YYNGEE. Trimming took 3 bases from V and 10 from J; bases not matched to a gene: 10. There are 15 residues in the CDR3. CDR3 loop: CASSARQGGEGKLFF. CDR3 coding DNA: TGTGCCAGCAGCGCCCGACAGGGGGGGGAGGGAAAACTGTTTTTT.

This chain links TRBV12-3 or TRBV12-4 with TRBJ2-7; unclear D gene. Deletions cut 3 bases from V and 7 bases from J, with 10 bases between. This CDR3 has 12 residues. In nucleotides, the CDR3 is TGTGCCAGCAGTTTGGCTGCCACGGAGCAGTACTTC. This encodes CASSLAATEQYF.

This clonotype was seen many times. The chain combines TRBV6-1 with TRBJ1-2; 7 bases match TRBD1. Germline CDR1 reads MNHNS; CDR2 reads SASEGT. The CDR3 spans 13 residues. V trimming: 6 bases; J trimming: 4 bases; junction bases outside the gene matches: 5. The CDR3 sequence is CASRKDRTYGYTF. The CDR3 bases are TGTGCCAGCAGAAAGGACAGGACCTATGGCTACACCTTC.

The V gene is TRBV10-1, the J gene TRBJ1-1, with unresolved D. Germline V gene lookup returns CDR1 WNHNN and CDR2 SYGVQD (reference sequence). Trimming stripped 0 bases from V and 1 base from J, with 12 bases between. CDR3 size: 16 residues. The CDR3 sequence: CASSESSPTANTEAFF. For the CDR3, the DNA is TGCGCCAGCAGTGAGTCGTCTCCGACGGCGAACACTGAAGCTTTCTTT.

This clonotype was counted a few times. The gene calls are TRBV29-1 and TRBJ2-2; perhaps TRBD2 as D (5 bases). CDR3 length: 13 amino acids. From germline, CDR1 is SQVTM and CDR2 ANQGSEA. V lost 4 bases, J lost 3 bases, and 9 bases lay in between. The CDR3: CSVVKGDTGELFF. For the CDR3, the DNA is TGCAGCGTTGTTAAGGGAGACACCGGGGAGCTGTTTTTT.

This rearrangement joins TRBV20-1 to TRBJ1-3; D ambiguous. Germline V CDR1 and CDR2: DFQATT, SNEGSKA (reference sequence). The CDR3 spans 13 residues. V was shortened by 3 bases and J by 2 bases, with 8 bases between the two germline ends. CDR3: CSASSQAGNTIYF. CDR3 DNA: TGCAGTGCTAGTAGTCAGGCTGGAAACACCATATATTTT.

CDR3 loop: CSARGRQRVGPYNEQFF. The CDR3 nucleotides are TGCAGTGCTAGGGGTCGACAGCGGGTCGGTCCCTACAATGAGCAGTTCTTC. This chain joins TRBV20-1 and TRBJ2-1; the D gene is possibly TRBD2 (6 bases). CDR1 is DFQATT and CDR2 is SNEGSKA in the germline V gene (reference sequence). The V end lost 3 bases, the J end lost 2 bases, and 20 bases lay between the germline ends. This CDR3 has 17 amino acids.

The chain uses TRBV29-1 and TRBJ2-5; 10 positions match TRBD2. The CDR3 sequence is 14 residues long. Germline V CDR1 and CDR2: SQVTM, ANQGSEA. With V trimmed by 6 bases and J by 3 bases, 7 bases remained unmatched. The CDR3, as DNA: TGCAGCGTCCAAGCGGGAGGGCCAAAAGAGACCCAGTACTTC. Amino acid sequence: CSVQAGGPKETQYF.

CDR3 in DNA: TGTGCCAGCAGCCCGACTCTCTACGAGCAGTACTTC. It specifies CASSPTLYEQYF. The chain uses TRBV7-9 and TRBJ2-7; the D is unclear. V was trimmed by 5 bases and J by 3 bases, leaving 8 bases between them. The CDR3 is 12 residues long. In germline, CDR1 is SEHNR, CDR2 FQNEAQ (reference sequence).

Ten or more counts support this clonotype. The chain combines TRBV3-1 with TRBJ2-3, with a weak D call TRBD2 (5 bases). The CDR3 spans 12 residues. The V end was cut by 4 bases, the J end by 6 bases, with 8 bases between. In germline, CDR1 is LGHDT, CDR2 YNNKEL (reference sequence). DNA for the CDR3: TGTGCCAGCAGCCCCGGACTGGATACGCAGTATTTT. This sequence encodes CASSPGLDTQYF.